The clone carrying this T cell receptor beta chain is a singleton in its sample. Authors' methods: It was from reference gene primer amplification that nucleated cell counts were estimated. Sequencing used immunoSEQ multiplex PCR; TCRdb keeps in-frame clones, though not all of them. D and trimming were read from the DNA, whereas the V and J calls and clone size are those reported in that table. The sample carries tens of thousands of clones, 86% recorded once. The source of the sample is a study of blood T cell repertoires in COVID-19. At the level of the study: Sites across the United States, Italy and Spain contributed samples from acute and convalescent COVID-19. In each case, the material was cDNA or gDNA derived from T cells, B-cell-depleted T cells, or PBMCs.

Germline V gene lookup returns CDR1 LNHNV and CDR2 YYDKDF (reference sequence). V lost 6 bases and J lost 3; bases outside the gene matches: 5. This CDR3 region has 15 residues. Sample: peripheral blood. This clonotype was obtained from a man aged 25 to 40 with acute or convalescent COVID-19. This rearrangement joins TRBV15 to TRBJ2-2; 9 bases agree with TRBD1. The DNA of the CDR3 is TGTGCCACCAGAGGGGACAGGGAGGACACCGGGGAGCTGTTTTTT. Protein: CATRGDREDTGELFF.